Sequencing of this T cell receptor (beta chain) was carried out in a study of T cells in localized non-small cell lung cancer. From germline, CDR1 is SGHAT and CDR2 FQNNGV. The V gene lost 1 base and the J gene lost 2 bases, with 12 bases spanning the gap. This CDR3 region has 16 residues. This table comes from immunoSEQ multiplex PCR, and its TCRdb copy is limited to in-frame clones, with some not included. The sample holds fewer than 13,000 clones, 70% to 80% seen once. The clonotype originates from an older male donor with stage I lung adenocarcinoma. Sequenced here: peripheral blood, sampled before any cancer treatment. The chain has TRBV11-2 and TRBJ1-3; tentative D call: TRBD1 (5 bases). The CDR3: CASSLVTGRAGNTIYF. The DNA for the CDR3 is TGTGCCAGCAGCTTAGTTACGGGCAGGGCTGGAAACACCATATATTTT.